The clone carrying this T cell receptor (beta chain) was counted a few times. The data are from a study of blood T cell repertoires in COVID-19. Here immunoSEQ multiplex PCR was the method, and the copy in TCRdb shows in-frame clones only, minus some. The sample comprises about 390,000 clones, more than 75% of which are singletons, and around 10% rests with the top ten. CDR3 length: 14 amino acids. Trimming cost V 4 bases and J 6 bases, with 14 bases left between them. Germline V gives CDR1 SGHNT, CDR2 YYREEE (reference sequence). The source of this sequence is a woman aged 45-59 years who had recovered from COVID-19. This chain links TRBV5-4 with TRBJ1-5; perhaps TRBD1 as D (6 bases). Sequenced material: PBMCs or T cells enriched from blood (not recorded which). The CDR3 DNA reads as TGTGCCAGCAGCCTCGCAGGGGTCGGTCAGCCCCAGCATTTT. As protein: CASSLAGVGQPQHF.